This T cell receptor (beta chain) stems from a study of T-cell memory formation after mild COVID-19. Across the study: TCR clusters were mostly confined to one donor each.

5'RACE primed at constant segments yielded TCR alpha and TCR beta cDNA libraries bearing sample barcodes and UMIs. TCRdb reprocessed the 5' RACE reads with MiXCR, giving one entry per CDR3 protein. The data show approximately 450,000 distinct CDR3 sequences, 15% to 20% seen once. The V gene's germline CDR1 is MNHNS and CDR2 SASEGT. Germline trimming cut 6 bases from V and 9 bases from J; bases unmatched to any gene: 11. The length of the CDR3 is 15 residues. This clonotype was picked up a small number of times. The antigen is not known. Study-wide points: Some responding clones appeared in pre-infection memory, suggesting cross-reactive memory joined. CM and EM subsets held most contracting CD4+ clones; EMRA held CD8+ ones.

This chain connects TRBV6-1 to TRBJ1-6; TRBD1 matches at 7 bases. Input material: PBMCs or a T cell subset sorted from them (not recorded which). This TCR derives from an adult woman who had mild COVID-19 (a few samples of this study predate the infection). Cell type and time point are not known. The CDR3 region has the DNA TGTGCCAGCAGCTCCGGGACAGCCCGAATTTCACCCCTCCACTTT. This sequence encodes CASSSGTARISPLHF.